This T cell receptor beta chain comes out of a study of post-analysis software for immune sequencing data (dated by TCRdb to between 2015 and 2017). For the wider study: Disease courses on record covered relapsing-remitting, secondary progressive and progressive-relapsing multiple sclerosis, though some patients had no subtype annotation. Patient repertoires were compared against around 10 previously published healthy control repertoires from donors aged about 6 to 27 years. A subset of samples was prepared in parallel using single-end sample barcoding, then pooled and co-amplified after Illumina adapter ligation. Overall results and qualifications from the work: Compared with controls, multiple sclerosis patients had significantly lower normalized Chao1 diversity, a finding suggesting substantial peripheral T-cell clonal expansion. Strong co-clustering of samples prepared in the same batch was shown by direct clustering with F measure, prompting a batch-effect correction. Patients showed significantly higher frequencies than controls for a handful of TRBV segments, among them TRBV5-6, TRBV5-1 and TRBV20-1. The multiple sclerosis patient group was slightly younger than the control group.

TCR beta repertoires were profiled from peripheral blood of roughly 13 young patients with multiple sclerosis to demonstrate the VDJtools post-analysis software. The multiple sclerosis patients were children and adolescents between roughly 6 and 17 years of age. Libraries were prepared through PCR. The sequencer listed for this sample is Illumina HiSeq 2500. To reduce PCR and sequencing biases, unique molecular identifiers were incorporated into the TCR beta cDNA libraries. Approximately 500,000 cDNA molecules were obtained per 1 to 10 million input T cells, so each molecule approximated one T cell. The patient libraries were prepared and sequenced using the same protocol as the earlier healthy control dataset. Samples belonging to the same batch were prepared together, multiplexed and sequenced on a shared HiSeq lane. The study's processing was this. Raw barcoded reads were processed with MIGEC, discarding single-read molecular identifier groups before consensus assembly and CDR3 extraction. VDJtools was used for post-analysis of the clonotype tables, with diversity normalized by down-sampling every dataset to the smallest sample size. In repertoire overlap clustering, CDR3 amino acid sequences, but not nucleotide sequences, were matched to correct batch-related cross-sample contamination. Using fastp trimming at Q25 and MiXCR clonotype assembly, TCRdb reanalyzed the public sequencing data and kept in-frame beta chains. CDR3 protein duplicates are merged, each entry listing the most common genes and DNA. None of the V and J calls come from the authors' own analysis; TCRdb made them. This sample has some 890,000 distinct CDR3 sequences in its table, and 53% of those were observed once. The top ten constitute approximately 4.2% of the sample.

Worth noting for this clonotype: Which antigen it targets is not known. Base-call qualities are not available, and no considerably larger clone is one nucleotide away.

The CDR3 starts with the cysteine, ends with the phenylalanine, and has 14 residues. The read is trimmed to its CDR3 DNA, 42 bases read in frame from base 1. As encoded in the germline V gene, CDR1 is MGHRA while CDR2 is YSYEKL. Cut back by 0 bases and 1 base, the V and J ends lie 6 bases apart. The TCR was taken from a girl between 5 and 17 years old with multiple sclerosis. This receptor chain uses TRBV4-1 and TRBJ2-5; too little of a D gene remains to name it. The source material was blood. The DNA sequence follows: TGCGCCAGCAGCCAAGAACAAGTCCAAGAGACCCAGTACTTC. Translation gives CASSQEQVQETQYF.